The rows below give T cell receptor beta chains drawn from one sample of a study of blood T cell repertoires in COVID-19. Assay used: immunoSEQ multiplex PCR; TCRdb lists only in-frame clones, some missing. The repertoire holds 150,000 to 200,000 clones, with approximately 88% as singletons. Sequencing was carried out using peripheral blood. Source of these receptors: a human donor in a cohort sampled during active COVID-19. Each CDR3 is given with its conserved first and last residue. Each record gives: V gene, J gene, CDR3 protein.

TRBV12-3/TRBV12-4,TRBJ1-2,CASSHSREYTF
TRBV19,TRBJ2-7,CASSIGSGTYEQYF
TRBV5-1,TRBJ1-4,CASSWTGVPTNEKLFF
TRBV7-2,TRBJ2-4,CASSPSSSGVAKNIQYF
TRBV11-3,TRBJ2-7,CASSPGTGLYEQYF
TRBV28,TRBJ1-1,CASSLWGRTEAFF
TRBV4-3,TRBJ2-7,CASSRTSGGAYEQYF
TRBV11-2,TRBJ1-3,CASSFQFSGNTIYF
TRBV27,TRBJ2-7,CASRTAVSGRTYEQYF
TRBV27,TRBJ2-3,CASSLIAASTDTQYF
TRBV19,TRBJ1-4,CASSLRQRKLFF
TRBV29-1,TRBJ2-2,CSFRTSGPTGELFF
TRBV11-3,TRBJ2-1,CAAFLLAPFYNDEQFF
TRBV7-2,TRBJ2-1,CASSLAGGPYNEQFF
TRBV11-2,TRBJ2-4,CASSAQGVKNIQYF
TRBV9,TRBJ2-7,CASSLRQGAFDEQYF
TRBV4-1,TRBJ1-2,CASSQDNGNYGYTF
TRBV7-2,TRBJ2-1,CASSLAGLAGTNEQFF
TRBV5-5,TRBJ2-7,CASSLEETASYEQYF
TRBV5-1,TRBJ2-7,CASSFRLLQAGGPREQYF
TRBV14,TRBJ2-1,CASSPRLGGNEQFF
TRBV27,TRBJ2-5,CASRRWTSGEQETQYF
TRBV6-1,TRBJ2-1,CASSEASRYNEQFF
TRBV18,TRBJ2-1,CASSPGLPEQFF
TRBV28,TRBJ2-1,CASLGQTTSGPYNEQFF
TRBV30,TRBJ1-1,CAWNMRGPTEAFF
TRBV12-3/TRBV12-4,TRBJ1-1,CAIRGDLNTEAFF
TRBV6-1,TRBJ1-1,CASSERPGKAFF
TRBV7-9,TRBJ2-2,CASSLGGANTGELFF
TRBV6-5,TRBJ2-7,CASSPGGSYEQYF
TRBV13,TRBJ1-3,CASSLSGVAAGNTIYF
TRBV4-3,TRBJ2-7,CASSPYTGAYEQYF
TRBV7-9,TRBJ2-7,CASSLAQAGLGEQYF
TRBV7-2,TRBJ2-7,CASSLSSNRVGEQYF
TRBV6-5,TRBJ2-1,CASSYDLVAGEQFF
TRBV6-1,TRBJ2-5,CASSEGLIGGTQYF
TRBV10-3,TRBJ2-1,CAISESSAGVGNEQFF
TRBV27,TRBJ2-7,CASSFIGTGGPSPYEQYF
TRBV7-2,TRBJ2-5,CASSSLGAVPETQYF
TRBV29-1,TRBJ2-5,CSVELTGARGTQYF
TRBV15,TRBJ2-3,CATSRPRGLAGGRGSTDTQYF
TRBV28,TRBJ2-2,CATNPPEGNTGELFF
TRBV7-2,TRBJ2-7,CASTFTGGSYEQYF
TRBV7-2,TRBJ2-1,CASSRGTSGRSYNEQFF
TRBV28,TRBJ2-3,CASSFGRSDTQYF
TRBV6-5,TRBJ2-7,CASSSSGGVRVEQYF
TRBV30,TRBJ1-5,CAWSAGTGGYSNQPQHF
TRBV29-1,TRBJ1-1,CSGHRGPNTEAFF
TRBV19,TRBJ2-3,CASSKPLAGRTDTQYF
TRBV5-1,TRBJ2-7,CASSLGTGTPYEQYF
TRBV19,TRBJ1-1,CASSIVWGTGEAFF